Shown below are 14 T cell receptor beta chains from a single sample sequenced in a study of Tregs in tolerant kidney transplant recipients. The repertoire was sequenced with immunoSEQ multiplex PCR; TCRdb's copy has only in-frame clones and lacks some. The sample has 9,500 to 12,000 clones, around 91% seen once. No antigen is known for these receptors. Sequences were derived from Tregs from blood cultured with allogeneic cells, sampled before the transplant. The source of these receptors is a human patient who received a combined kidney and bone marrow transplant.

The V gene is TRBV27, the J gene TRBJ2-7; D is uncertain. CDR3 length: 12 residues. The V end lost 2 bases, the J end lost 5 bases, and 7 bases lay between the germline ends. The germline gives CDR1 MNHEY, CDR2 SMNVEV (reference sequence). CDR3 region: CASSLQKDEQYF. The CDR3 DNA reads as TGTGCCAGCAGTTTACAGAAGGACGAGCAGTACTTC.

V gene TRBV28 combines with J gene TRBJ2-5; the D gene is possibly TRBD2 (7 bases). Per germline, CDR1 MDHEN and CDR2 SYDVKM. With 3 bases removed from V and 2 bases from J, the gap between germline ends came to 16 bases. There are 16 residues in the CDR3. The CDR3 protein is CASSFVGGHTQETQYF. The DNA for the CDR3 is TGTGCCAGCAGTTTTGTCGGGGGGCACACTCAAGAGACCCAGTACTTC. Looking up the rest from reference TRBV28 and TRBJ2-5 gives the full variable domain: DVKVTQSSRYLVKRTGEKVFLECVQDMDHENMFWYRQDPGLGLRLIYFSYDVKMKEKGDIPEGYSVSREKKERFSLILESASTNQTSMYLCASSFVGGHTQETQYFGPGTRLLVL.

Details on this clone: An end of the junction differs from the germline gene, which may be a read error. This chain links TRBV9 with TRBJ2-7; a possible D gene is TRBD1 (5 bases). This CDR3 contains 14 residues. Germline CDR1 reads SGDLS; CDR2 reads YYNGEE. CDR3 DNA sequence: TGTGCCAGCAGCGTAGTACAGGCGTCCTGCGAGCAGTACTTC. Amino acids: CASSVVQASCEQYF.

V and J are TRBV30 and TRBJ1-1; D is unresolved. The CDR3 spans 14 residues. Trimming took 0 bases from V and 9 from J, leaving 17 bases between them. Germline-derived CDR1 and CDR2 are GTSNPN and SVGIG (reference sequence). CDR3 protein: CAWSVPGHRPQAFF. The CDR3 bases are TGTGCCTGGAGTGTACCCGGTCACCGGCCCCAAGCTTTCTTT. The full variable domain, rest sourced from reference TRBV30 and TRBJ1-1, is SQTIHQWPATLVQPVGSPLSLECTVEGTSNPNLYWYRQAAGRGLQLLFYSVGIGQISSEVPQNLSASRPQDRQFILSSKKLLLSDSGFYLCAWSVPGHRPQAFFGQGTRLTVV.

The V call is TRBV5-4, the J call TRBJ1-1; a weak D match, TRBD1 (5 bases). CDR1 and CDR2 from the germline V gene are SGHNT and YYREEE (reference sequence). V gave up 3 bases and J gave up 9 bases, with 12 bases separating them. CDR3 size: 12 residues. CDR3 sequence (DNA): TGTGCCAGCAGCTCCGGGGACGGTAAAGCTTTCTTT. This codes for CASSSGDGKAFF.

The rearrangement uses TRBV7-2 and TRBJ1-4; D remains unclear. CDR1 and CDR2 from the germline V gene are SGHTA and FQGNSA. The CDR3 spans 12 residues. V lost 4 bases, J lost 4 bases, and 4 bases lay in between. The CDR3 protein is CASSYHNEKLFF. CDR3 sequence (DNA): TGTGCCAGCAGCTACCATAATGAAAAACTGTTTTTT.

The rearrangement uses TRBV5-8 and TRBJ1-6, with D tentatively TRBD1 (6 bases). Germline values: CDR1 SGHTS, CDR2 YDEGEE. V was pared by 4 bases and J by 8 bases, with 13 bases between. The CDR3 is 14 residues long. Here the CDR3 reads CASSLRGGYSPLHF. Written as DNA, the CDR3 is TGTGCCAGCAGCCTTAGGGGGGGATATTCACCCCTCCACTTT.

The chain carries TRBV29-1 and TRBJ2-3; either TRBD1 or TRBD2 may supply D (5 bases each). The CDR3 is 14 amino acids. The V and J ends lost 8 bases and 0 bases respectively, with 15 bases between them. Germline lookup yields CDR1 SQVTM and CDR2 ANQGSEA. The DNA of the CDR3 is TGCAGCCCCGCCCGGGGCCCTAGCACAGATACGCAGTATTTT. It encodes CSPARGPSTDTQYF.

The chain employs TRBV7-9 and TRBJ2-7; 9 nucleotides match TRBD1. V shed 2 bases, J shed 7 bases, and the junction held 15 bases outside the gene matches. This CDR3 region has 17 residues. Looked up from germline, CDR1 is SEHNR and CDR2 is FQNEAQ (reference sequence). DNA of the CDR3: TGTGCCAGCAGCTTAACGTGGACAGGGAGGACAGGGGTTGAGCAGTACTTC. Translation: CASSLTWTGRTGVEQYF.

The genes are TRBV4-2 and TRBJ1-3; D possibly corresponds to TRBD1 (6 bases). Looked up from germline, CDR1 is LGHNA and CDR2 is YNFKEQ. Trimming removed 1 base from V and 0 bases from J, with 10 bases in between. This CDR3 is built from 16 residues. The CDR3 is CASSQGLRGSGNTIYF. CDR3 nucleotide sequence: TGTGCCAGCAGCCAAGGGCTCAGGGGCTCTGGAAACACCATATATTTT.

The rearrangement links TRBV7-2 to TRBJ1-1; TRBD1 might be the D (5 bases). This CDR3 has 13 amino acids. Looked up from germline, CDR1 is SGHTA and CDR2 is FQGNSA. Trimming pared 3 bases from V and 0 bases from J, leaving 5 bases between. The CDR3 loop is CASSFRVNTEAFF. DNA for the CDR3: TGTGCCAGCAGCTTCAGGGTGAACACTGAAGCTTTCTTT.

This sequence joins TRBV6-1 and TRBJ1-5, with a weak D call TRBD1 (6 bases). V was cut by 5 bases and J by 5 bases, with 16 bases left in between. The CDR3 contains 15 residues. Germline assignment: CDR1 MNHNS and CDR2 SASEGT. The DNA for the CDR3 is TGTGCCAGCAGTTCGCCCGACAGGTTGTATCAGCCCCAGCATTTT. The encoded protein is CASSSPDRLYQPQHF.

CDR3 region: CASRTGFEDEQFF. The CDR3 DNA follows: TGTGCCAGCAGAACAGGGTTTGAGGATGAGCAGTTCTTC. V gene TRBV28 combines with J gene TRBJ2-1, with D perhaps matching TRBD1 (6 bases). V dropped 6 bases and J dropped 8 bases, with 14 bases sitting between them. Germline V CDR1 and CDR2: MDHEN, SYDVKM. The CDR3 spans 13 residues.

This chain uses TRBV7-7 with TRBJ2-5, with D hard to call. CDR1 SSHAT and CDR2 FNYEAQ come from the germline V gene (reference sequence). Trimming removed 5 bases at V and 5 bases at J, with 9 bases between. CDR3 length: 12 amino acids. CDR3 sequence: CASSPLGETQYF. The CDR3 DNA reads as TGTGCCAGCAGCCCCCTCGGGGAGACCCAGTACTTC.